Listed here is a single T cell receptor (beta chain). The record originates from a study of blood T cell repertoires in COVID-19. The overall study: COVID-19 samples, acute and convalescent, were from the United States, Italy and Spain. T cells, B-cell-depleted T cells, or PBMCs provided the cDNA or gDNA that served as material.

Per the study methods: The authors estimated nucleated cell counts from reference gene primer amplification. Assay: immunoSEQ multiplex PCR; the TCRdb copy retains only in-frame clones and omits some. V, J and clone size are taken as reported in that table, and D and trimming were inferred from the DNA itself. The data hold around 130,000 clones, with 84% observed a single time. CDR1 is MNHEY, CDR2 SMNVEV, per germline (reference sequence). Between the trimmed V and J ends, which lost 0 bases and 8 bases, there was a span of 11 bases. This CDR3 contains 14 residues. The chain has TRBV27 and TRBJ2-1, with TRBD2 as a possible D gene (6 bases). Sequencing used peripheral blood. The source of this sequence is a woman aged 55-69 years with acute or convalescent COVID-19. In DNA form, the CDR3 reads TGTGCCAGCAGTTTATCGTCGGGAGTCTATGAGCAGTTCTTC. It is translated as CASSLSSGVYEQFF.